Listed below are T cell receptor beta chains from one sample, sequenced in a study of blood T cell repertoires in COVID-19. Sequenced by immunoSEQ multiplex PCR; TCRdb stores in-frame clones only, minus some. The repertoire holds about 120,000 clones, with roughly 90% as singletons. The sequencing sample was made of peripheral blood. Every receptor here comes from a man aged 65 to 85 who had recovered from COVID-19. CDR3s include the opening cysteine and the closing phenylalanine or tryptophan. The D gene is left open where the match is weak. The size field is filled for only some rows; it gives once, few, many or a size class.

J gene,clone size,D gene,V gene,CDR3 protein,CDR3 DNA
TRBJ2-3,once,TRBD1,TRBV13,CASSLGDRDTDTQYF,TGTGCCAGCAGCTTAGGCGACAGGGACACAGATACGCAGTATTTT
TRBJ1-3,NA,NA,TRBV19,CASSIGLISGNTIYF,TGTGCCAGTAGTATTGGGCTGATCTCTGGAAACACCATATATTTT
TRBJ1-4,NA,TRBD1,TRBV4-2,CASSPSDRGGEKLFF,TGTGCCAGCAGCCCATCCGACAGGGGAGGTGAAAAACTGTTTTTT
TRBJ1-1,NA,NA,TRBV4-1,CASSQATVNTEAFF,TGCGCCAGCAGCCAAGCAACAGTGAACACTGAAGCTTTCTTT
TRBJ2-7,NA,TRBD1,TRBV19,CASSIGDRRHEQYF,TGTGCCAGTAGTATCGGGGACAGGAGGCACGAGCAGTACTTC
TRBJ1-3,NA,NA,TRBV5-4,CASSLPGDSGNTIYF,TGTGCCAGCAGCCTACCGGGGGACTCTGGAAACACCATATATTTT
TRBJ2-7,NA,TRBD1,TRBV28,CASTPRVGQGNYEQYF,TGTGCCAGCACCCCCCGGGTCGGACAGGGAAACTACGAGCAGTACTTC
TRBJ2-1,NA,TRBD1,TRBV27,CASSLRDRGSNEQFF,TGTGCCAGCAGTCTCCGGGACAGGGGGTCTAATGAGCAGTTCTTC
TRBJ2-1,NA,TRBD2,TRBV28,CASSSTSGSFDEQFF,TGTGCCAGCAGTTCGACTAGCGGGAGTTTCGATGAGCAGTTCTTC
TRBJ2-3,NA,TRBD2,TRBV5-1,CASSSGLAGRTDTQYF,TGCGCCAGCAGCTCGGGACTAGCGGGACGCACAGATACGCAGTATTTT
TRBJ2-3,NA,NA,TRBV4-3,CASSQDLLDSDTQYF,TGCGCCAGCAGCCAAGATCTTTTAGACTCAGATACGCAGTATTTT
TRBJ1-6,NA,TRBD1,TRBV3-1/TRBV3-2,CASSQGTGDNSPLHF,TGTGCCAGCAGCCAAGGGACAGGGGATAATTCACCCCTCCACTTT
TRBJ1-3,NA,NA,TRBV30,CAWSRNTIYF,TGTGCCTGGAGTCGGAACACCATATATTTT
TRBJ2-2,NA,TRBD2,TRBV9,CASSLLGGIGELFF,TGTGCCAGCAGCCTCCTCGGGGGGATCGGGGAGCTGTTTTTT
TRBJ2-2,NA,TRBD2,TRBV5-4,CASSRTSTGELFF,TGTGCCAGCAGCAGGACTAGCACCGGGGAGCTGTTTTTT
TRBJ2-2,NA,NA,TRBV5-1,CASSLGITVPNTGELFF,TGCGCCAGCAGCTTGGGAATTACAGTCCCGAACACCGGGGAGCTGTTTTTT
TRBJ2-5,NA,TRBD2,TRBV5-1,CASSLGSGGAETQYF,TGCGCCAGCAGCTTGGGTAGCGGGGGGGCAGAGACCCAGTACTTC
TRBJ1-2,once,NA,TRBV18,CASSLFGGEVNGYTF,TGTGCCAGCTCCCTCTTCGGGGGGGAAGTAAATGGCTACACCTTC
TRBJ1-1,once,TRBD1,TRBV4-1,CASSHLDRAPEAFF,TGCGCCAGCAGCCACCTGGACAGGGCCCCTGAAGCTTTCTTT
TRBJ2-5,once,TRBD2,TRBV4-2,CASSQEASGGKETQYF,TGTGCCAGCAGCCAAGAGGCTAGCGGGGGCAAAGAGACCCAGTACTTC
TRBJ1-1,NA,NA,TRBV29-1,CSVGEGRWAFF,TGCAGCGTTGGAGAGGGGCGATGGGCTTTCTTT
TRBJ1-2,NA,NA,TRBV18,CASSRRGGGYTF,TGTGCCAGCTCACGTCGGGGGGGCGGCTACACCTTC
TRBJ2-2,NA,TRBD1,TRBV5-1,CASSLGQTFTGELFF,TGCGCCAGCAGTTTGGGACAGACCTTCACCGGGGAGCTGTTTTTT
TRBJ1-1,NA,TRBD1,TRBV5-1,CASSLGDRGRNTEAFF,TGCGCCAGCAGCTTGGGTGACAGGGGGCGGAACACTGAAGCTTTCTTT
TRBJ2-3,once,NA,TRBV7-3,CASSLTTLVPDTQYF,TGTGCCAGCAGCTTAACGACCCTAGTACCAGATACGCAGTATTTT
TRBJ2-5,NA,TRBD2,TRBV19,CASSTGLALRETQYF,TGTGCCAGTAGTACCGGACTAGCGCTTCGAGAGACCCAGTACTTC
TRBJ2-1,NA,TRBD2,TRBV28,CASSLLTDSSGGKQFF,TGTGCCAGCAGTTTATTGACAGACTCTAGCGGGGGGAAGCAGTTCTTC
TRBJ2-1,NA,TRBD2,TRBV12-5,CASDPRTSGSEEQFF,TGTGCTAGCGACCCGAGGACTAGCGGGAGTGAAGAGCAGTTCTTC
TRBJ2-4,NA,NA,TRBV2,CASSAGRNIQYF,TGTGCCAGCAGTGCGGGGAGGAACATTCAGTACTTC
TRBJ2-7,NA,TRBD1,TRBV6-1,CASSDWTGEGEQYF,TGTGCCAGCAGTGATTGGACAGGGGAGGGCGAGCAGTACTTC
TRBJ1-5,NA,NA,TRBV28,CASRQGLWQPQHF,TGTGCCAGCAGACAGGGATTGTGGCAGCCCCAGCATTTT
TRBJ1-1,NA,NA,TRBV10-3,CAISESSGAFF,TGTGCCATCAGTGAGTCGAGCGGAGCTTTCTTT
TRBJ2-7,NA,NA,TRBV21-1,CASSKGDKSSYEQYF,TGTGCCAGCAGCAAAGGTGACAAGAGTTCCTACGAGCAGTACTTC
TRBJ1-5,NA,TRBD1,TRBV4-3,CASKLTPGQPQNSNQPQHF,TGCGCCAGCAAGCTAACCCCGGGACAGCCCCAGAATAGCAATCAGCCCCAGCATTTT
TRBJ2-7,NA,NA,TRBV7-8,CASRPQGSRYEQYF,TGTGCCAGCAGGCCTCAGGGGAGTCGCTACGAGCAGTACTTC
TRBJ2-3,few,NA,TRBV3-1/TRBV3-2,CASSHRGASGSTDTQYF,TGTGCCAGCAGCCACAGGGGGGCTAGCGGGAGCACAGATACGCAGTATTTT
TRBJ2-1,once,NA,TRBV27,CASSPYLAGNNEQFF,TGTGCCAGCAGCCCCTATCTGGCAGGGAACAATGAGCAGTTCTTC
TRBJ1-2,NA,NA,TRBV10-2,CASSAANYGYTF,TGCGCCAGCAGTGCTGCTAACTATGGCTACACCTTC
TRBJ1-1,NA,NA,TRBV6-5,CASSYSYMNTEAFF,TGTGCCAGCAGTTACTCGTACATGAACACTGAAGCTTTCTTT
TRBJ2-1,NA,TRBD2,TRBV5-6,CASRHSTGGRINEQFF,TGTGCCAGCAGACACTCAACGGGGGGAAGAATAAATGAGCAGTTCTTC
TRBJ2-6,NA,NA,TRBV23-1,CASSQWEGANVLTF,TGCGCCAGCAGTCAATGGGAGGGGGCCAACGTCCTGACTTTC
TRBJ1-6,once,TRBD1,TRBV3-1/TRBV3-2,CASSYGQANHSPLHF,TGTGCCAGCAGTTACGGACAGGCTAATCATTCACCCCTCCACTTT